A selection of T cell receptor beta chains follows, all from one sample in a study of T cell responses to AZD1222 COVID-19 vaccine. Repertoires were generated with immunoSEQ multiplex PCR, while TCRdb's copy carries only in-frame clones and drops some. Among 160,000 or so clones listed, 85% to 95% were seen once. Sequencing was performed on peripheral blood, taken 28 days after the second AZD1222 dose. All receptors come from an adult who received the AZD1222 COVID-19 vaccine. CDR3s include the opening cysteine and the closing phenylalanine or tryptophan. A D gene is named only where the DNA matches it firmly. The listing skips clone size in some rows; elsewhere it reads once, few, many or a size class.

abundance	d_gene	j_gene	v_gene	CDR3nt	CDR3aa
-	-	TRBJ2-1	TRBV15	TGTGCCACCAGCAGAGAGGGGGAGTCCTACAATGAGCAGTTCTTC	CATSREGESYNEQFF
-	-	TRBJ1-5	TRBV18	TGTGCCAGCTCACTTACCGGGACACCTAGCAATCAGCCCCAGCATTTT	CASSLTGTPSNQPQHF
once	-	TRBJ1-2	TRBV4-1	TGCGCCAGCAGCCAAGATTCTAGTCAGGGGTATGGCTACACCTTC	CASSQDSSQGYGYTF
-	TRBD1	TRBJ2-2	TRBV28	TGTGCCAGCAGTAACAGGGGGCGAAGCGGGGAGCTGTTTTTT	CASSNRGRSGELFF
-	TRBD1	TRBJ1-1	TRBV30	TGTGCCTGGAGTTTCTGGACAGGGGGCACTGAAGCTTTCTTT	CAWSFWTGGTEAFF
-	TRBD1	TRBJ1-2	TRBV11-1	TGTGCCAGCAGCCCGTACAGGGGGAGCTACACCTTC	CASSPYRGSYTF
-	-	TRBJ2-3	TRBV30	TGTGCCTGGAGCGACGGACACCACGGCACAGATACGCAGTATTTT	CAWSDGHHGTDTQYF
once	TRBD2	TRBJ2-3	TRBV19	TGTGCCAGTACCCTAGCGGGAGAATCTTTCGGGCAGTATTTT	CASTLAGESFGQYF
-	-	TRBJ2-3	TRBV18	TGTGCCAGCTCAAAGAGCATGACAAGCACAGATACGCAGTATTTT	CASSKSMTSTDTQYF
-	TRBD2	TRBJ2-7	TRBV6-2/TRBV6-3	TGTGCCAGCAGCCCCCTGGGAGGGTCGCTAAGCGAGCAGTACTTC	CASSPLGGSLSEQYF
-	TRBD1	TRBJ2-7	TRBV19	TGTGCCAGTGCAGATTTCCGGGACAGCTCCTACGAGCAGTACTTC	CASADFRDSSYEQYF
-	TRBD2	TRBJ2-1	TRBV19	TGTGCCAGTTACACCGGGGGGGAGCTGTTCTTC	CASYTGGELFF
-	TRBD1	TRBJ1-4	TRBV5-1	TGCGCCAGCAGCTTGGTAGCAGGGGGCGGCGAAAAACTGTTTTTT	CASSLVAGGGEKLFF
-	-	TRBJ2-1	TRBV20-1	TGCACTGGCGCGGGGCATAATGAGCAGTTCTTC	CTGAGHNEQFF
-	-	TRBJ1-1	TRBV6-1	TGTGCCAGCAGTGAGTGGACGATGAACACTGAAGCTTTCTTT	CASSEWTMNTEAFF
-	-	TRBJ1-5	TRBV11-2	TGTGCCAGCAGCTTGTCGAATGATCAGCCCCAGCATTTT	CASSLSNDQPQHF
once	-	TRBJ2-1	TRBV7-9	TGTGCCAGCAGCTTAGTAGGCGGTCCTGCCTCCTACAATGAGCAGTTCTTC	CASSLVGGPASYNEQFF
-	-	TRBJ1-4	TRBV18	TGTGCCAGCTCACCACAGGGTTCTAATGAAAAACTGTTTTTT	CASSPQGSNEKLFF
-	TRBD1	TRBJ2-1	TRBV3-1/TRBV3-2	TGTGCCAGCAGCCTACAAGCTGGGGCCAGGGGGCCCTATGAGCAGTTCTTC	CASSLQAGARGPYEQFF
-	-	TRBJ2-5	TRBV5-5	TGTGCCAGCACCGACCCCGGTGGCATGACTTGGGAGACCCAGTACTTC	CASTDPGGMTWETQYF
-	-	TRBJ1-1	TRBV19	TGTGCCAGTACGCGGAACACTGAAGCTTTCTTT	CASTRNTEAFF
-	TRBD1	TRBJ2-3	TRBV5-1	TGCGCCAGCACCTCAACAGGGGCCAGCACAGATACGCAGTATTTT	CASTSTGASTDTQYF
-	-	TRBJ2-7	TRBV18	TGTGCCAGCTCCACAGGTAACGAGCAGTACTTC	CASSTGNEQYF
-	-	TRBJ1-1	TRBV2	TGTGCCAGCAGTGAGAGGGTACAACTGAACACTGAAGCTTTCTTT	CASSERVQLNTEAFF
-	TRBD2	TRBJ2-3	TRBV3-1/TRBV3-2	TGTGCCAGCAGCCTTAGACTAGCGGGAGCTAGCACAGATACGCAGTATTTT	CASSLRLAGASTDTQYF
-	TRBD1	TRBJ2-1	TRBV7-9	TGTGCCAGCAGCGGCGCCGGGACAGCCCCTCACAATGAGCAGTTCTTC	CASSGAGTAPHNEQFF
-	-	TRBJ2-7	TRBV2	TGTGCCAGCAGTGAAGAGATCTACTACGAGCAGTACTTC	CASSEEIYYEQYF
-	TRBD2	TRBJ2-3	TRBV11-3	TGTGCCAGCAGCTTGGTCGGACTAGCGGGAGCTCCCCAGTATTTT	CASSLVGLAGAPQYF
-	TRBD2	TRBJ2-1	TRBV15	TGTGCCACCAGGGGGGAAGTGGGACTAGCGGGGCCAGGTGGTAATGAGCAGTTCTTC	CATRGEVGLAGPGGNEQFF
-	-	TRBJ2-6	TRBV20-1	TGCAGTGCTAGTTTAGCCAACGTCCTGACTTTC	CSASLANVLTF
-	-	TRBJ2-5	TRBV6-5	TGTGCCAGCAGAGGAGTGCGGGAGACCCAGTACTTC	CASRGVRETQYF
-	TRBD1	TRBJ2-4	TRBV6-2/TRBV6-3	TGTGCCAGCAGTTACGGCACCTTGACAGGGACCAAAAACATTCAGTACTTC	CASSYGTLTGTKNIQYF
-	TRBD2	TRBJ2-7	TRBV30	TGTGCCTCCCCTCCCACGGGGACTAGCGGGCTGAGCTCCTACGAGCAGTACTTC	CASPPTGTSGLSSYEQYF
once	-	TRBJ1-1	TRBV7-9	TGTGCCAGCAGCGAACCAATACAGGGCGCTGAAGCTTTCTTT	CASSEPIQGAEAFF
-	-	TRBJ1-2	TRBV7-9	TGTGCCAGCAGCTTAATGCCCTTAGTGACCAGCACCGCCTATGGCTACACCTTC	CASSLMPLVTSTAYGYTF
-	-	TRBJ2-1	TRBV28	TGTGCCAGCAGTCCCTTGCGGGGGCGCATCGGCAATGAGCAGTTCTTC	CASSPLRGRIGNEQFF
-	-	TRBJ1-2	TRBV28	TGTGCCAGCACCGCCCCAACCGACTATGGCTACACCTTC	CASTAPTDYGYTF
-	TRBD2	TRBJ2-5	TRBV2	TGTGCCAGCAGTGATTGGGGACTAGCGGGAGCCCAAGAGACCCAGTACTTC	CASSDWGLAGAQETQYF
-	TRBD1	TRBJ2-3	TRBV5-1	TGCGCCAGCAGCTCTCTATACAGGGGGCCAGATACGCAGTATTTT	CASSSLYRGPDTQYF
-	-	TRBJ1-2	TRBV27	TGTGCCAGCAGTCCCCGGGGCATGTCTGGCTACACCTTC	CASSPRGMSGYTF
-	-	TRBJ1-4	TRBV2	TGTGCCAGCAGGGAGCAGGGGACTAATGAAAAACTGTTTTTT	CASREQGTNEKLFF
-	-	TRBJ2-2	TRBV4-1	TGCGCCAGCAGCCACGGCAGGGAAACCGGGGAGCTGTTTTTT	CASSHGRETGELFF
-	-	TRBJ1-4	TRBV7-9	TGTGCCAGCAGCTTAAAGGTCGGAACTAATGAAAAACTGTTTTTT	CASSLKVGTNEKLFF
-	-	TRBJ1-1	TRBV27	TGTGCCAGCAGTTTATCTAGCAGGGCCACTGAAGCTTTCTTT	CASSLSSRATEAFF
-	TRBD2	TRBJ2-1	TRBV27	TGTGCCAGCAGTTTAACTAGCGGGAGGAATGAGCAGTTCTTC	CASSLTSGRNEQFF
-	TRBD2	TRBJ2-1	TRBV3-1/TRBV3-2	TGTGCCAGCAGCCGGACTAGCGGGATAGGGAATGAGCAGTTCTTC	CASSRTSGIGNEQFF
-	TRBD2	TRBJ2-1	TRBV19	TGTGCCAGTACCGAAGGGACTAGCGCCTACAATGAGCAGTTCTTC	CASTEGTSAYNEQFF
-	-	TRBJ1-4	TRBV9	TGTGCCAGCAGCGTAGCGGGAACAACTAATGAAAAACTGTTTTTT	CASSVAGTTNEKLFF
-	-	TRBJ1-5	TRBV6-2/TRBV6-3	TGTGCCAGCAGTTACTCGATAGACAGATACAATAGCAATCAGCCCCAGCATTTT	CASSYSIDRYNSNQPQHF
-	-	TRBJ1-1	TRBV18	TGTGCCAGCTCACAGGGTAGGGACACTGAAGCTTTCTTT	CASSQGRDTEAFF